Below, 24 T cell receptor beta chains from the same sample are listed, as sequenced in a study of glioma-infiltrating T cells. Using RNA template, CDR3s of TCR alpha and beta were amplified with iRepertoire arm-PCR. Via MiXCR, TCRdb re-called the multiplex PCR reads, giving one row per CDR3 protein. This sample has 150,000 to 200,000 distinct CDR3 sequences; roughly two fifths occur once, and the top ten carry roughly 5.2%. The sequenced sample was glioma tissue, nonneoplastic brain tissue, or PBMCs (not recorded which). The source of these receptors is a human donor with low-grade glioma or glioblastoma, undergoing nonglioma brain surgery, or in good health (not recorded which).

This clonotype was seen ten or more times. The gene calls are TRBV15 and TRBJ2-1, with D possibly matching TRBD1 (5 bases). V was cut by 5 bases and J by 3 bases, with 14 bases left in between. CDR1 is LNHNV and CDR2 is YYDKDF in the germline V gene (reference sequence). CDR3 length equals 15 residues. The CDR3 coding sequence is TGTGCCACCAGCCTGGACACCCACGGCTACAATGAGCAGTTCTTC. This translates into CATSLDTHGYNEQFF.

This clonotype was detected a few times. A read error is possible here, since a much larger clone lies one base away. Because the CDR3 is missing its conserved closing phenylalanine or tryptophan, this is likely a read error. This chain joins TRBV7-2 and TRBJ2-5; D is uncertain. Germline loops: CDR1 SGHTA, CDR2 FQGNSA. The CDR3 is 12 amino acids. Trimming took 2 bases from V and 3 from J, leaving 4 bases between them. The CDR3 here is CASSLQKETQYS. In DNA, the CDR3 is TGTGCCAGCAGCTTACAGAAAGAGACCCAGTACTCC.

A note on this clonotype: An end of the junction does not agree with germline; a read error may underlie this. V and J are TRBV6-1 and TRBJ2-1; D unclear. Germline CDR1 MNHNS, CDR2 SASEGT. The CDR3 has 13 amino acids. CDR3 bases: TGTGACAGCAGTGAATCGGTTAACAATGAGAAGTTCTTC. Protein: CDSSESVNNEKFF.

This clonotype came up many times. V is TRBV27 and J is TRBJ1-1; 9 positions match TRBD1. V dropped 5 bases and J dropped 4; count of bases not matched to a gene: 2. CDR1 is MNHEY, CDR2 SMNVEV, per germline (reference sequence). The CDR3 is 13 amino acids. The CDR3 nucleotides read TGTGCCAGCAGTGTGACAGGGGGCACTGAAGCTTTCTTT. It encodes CASSVTGGTEAFF.

Note on this clonotype: Germline is not matched at one junction end, which may reflect a read error. The chain joins TRBV15 to TRBJ2-2, with D possibly being TRBD2 (6 bases). Germline CDR1 and CDR2: LNHNV and YYDKDF (reference sequence). The CDR3 runs to 13 residues. The CDR3 sequence is CATSRDGGGEQFF. CDR3 in DNA: TGTGCCACCAGCAGAGACGGAGGCGGGGAGCAGTTTTTT.

This clonotype was found many times. This rearrangement joins TRBV27 to TRBJ2-3; unclear D gene. The CDR3 is 12 amino acids. Trimming removed 4 bases from V and 6 bases from J, with 8 bases in between. Looked up from germline, CDR1 is MNHEY and CDR2 is SMNVEV (reference sequence). CDR3 in DNA: TGTGCCAGCAGTTATTATGGCGATACGCAGTATTTT. Translation: CASSYYGDTQYF.

This clonotype was counted many times. This chain uses TRBV20-1 with TRBJ2-3; D not certain. Germline loops: CDR1 DFQATT, CDR2 SNEGSKA (reference sequence). V lost 8 bases and J lost 0, with 12 bases in between. This CDR3 spans 13 amino acids. This CDR3 reads CSIRATSTDTQYF. CDR3 nucleotide sequence: TGCAGTATAAGAGCAACTAGCACAGATACGCAGTATTTT.

Regarding this clonotype: A much larger clone lies a single base off, so this may be a read error. V is TRBV15 and J is TRBJ2-3, with D unclear. Germline CDR1 is LNHNV and CDR2 is YYDKDF (reference sequence). V lost 5 bases and J 3 bases, leaving 12 bases between the germline ends. There are 14 residues in the CDR3. The CDR3 region has the DNA TGTGCCACCAGCCCACGACTGAAAACAGATACGCAGTATTTT. It encodes CATSPRLKTDTQYF.

With regard to this clonotype: A read error may produce the germline difference seen at one junction end. The chain recombines TRBV11-1 with TRBJ2-5, with TRBD1 matching 9 bases. CDR1 is SGHAT, CDR2 FQDESV, per germline (reference sequence). This CDR3 is 15 amino acids long. The CDR3 DNA reads TGTGCCGGCAGTGAAGCGCTGGGACAGGGAGAGACCCAGTACTTC. Its translation: CAGSEALGQGETQYF.

The table lists this clonotype with many counts. The V gene is TRBV27, the J gene TRBJ2-1; a possible D gene is TRBD1 (6 bases). CDR3 length: 12 residues. CDR1 MNHEY and CDR2 SMNVEV come from the germline V gene (reference sequence). The V end lost 2 bases, the J end lost 7 bases, and 6 bases lay between the germline ends. CDR3: CASSLRGNEQFF. The CDR3, as DNA: TGTGCCAGCAGTTTAAGGGGGAATGAGCAGTTCTTC.

This clonotype was counted at least ten times. The V call is TRBV20-1, the J call TRBJ2-1, with D perhaps matching TRBD1 (6 bases). Germline V CDR1 and CDR2: DFQATT, SNEGSKA (reference sequence). V lost 5 bases, J lost 4 bases, and 18 bases lay in between. There are 15 residues in the CDR3. CDR3 residues: CSAPAETGAYNEQFF. The CDR3 region has the DNA TGCAGTGCTCCGGCGGAGACAGGAGCTTACAATGAGCAGTTCTTC.

A note on this clonotype: One base away lies a much larger clone, so this may be a sequencing read error. The chain employs TRBV20-1 and TRBJ2-7; weak D call: TRBD1 (6 bases). In germline, CDR1 is DFQATT, CDR2 SNEGSKA (reference sequence). Trimming removed 1 base from V and 0 bases from J, with 16 bases in between. This CDR3 is 16 amino acids long. DNA of the CDR3: TGCAGTGCTAGAGGTCTCTTCGGGACAAACTCCTACGAGCAGTACTTC. This sequence encodes CSARGLFGTNSYEQYF.

This clonotype has a count of ten or more. V usage is TRBV6-1 and J usage is TRBJ2-7, with a possible D match to TRBD2 (5 bases). This CDR3 has 15 residues. V shed 3 bases and J shed 6 bases, with 18 bases lying between them. In germline, CDR1 is MNHNS, CDR2 SASEGT. CDR3 in amino acids: CASSEAYVPAGEQYF. In nucleotides, the CDR3 is TGTGCCAGCAGTGAGGCCTATGTGCCGGCGGGCGAGCAGTACTTC.

The chain couples TRBV12-3 or TRBV12-4 to TRBJ1-2, with TRBD1 as a possible D gene (5 bases). V was pared by 3 bases and J by 7 bases, with 9 bases between. This CDR3 spans 12 amino acids. CDR3 nucleotide sequence: TGTGCCAGCAGTTTCGGGGGTGGTGGCTACACCTTC. This encodes CASSFGGGGYTF.

This clonotype was detected ten times or more. V is TRBV6-1 and J is TRBJ1-6, with D possibly being TRBD1 (6 bases). The CDR3 is 12 residues long. The V end lost 6 bases, the J end lost 12 bases, and 12 bases lay between the germline ends. CDR1 MNHNS and CDR2 SASEGT come from the germline V gene. CDR3 loop: CASSLRDIPLHF. Written as DNA, the CDR3 is TGTGCCAGCAGCCTCAGGGACATACCCCTCCACTTT.

The V call is TRBV28, the J call TRBJ2-7; D is uncertain. Germline CDR1 MDHEN, CDR2 SYDVKM. V was trimmed by 4 bases and J by 2 bases, leaving 21 bases between them. This CDR3 comprises 17 residues. CDR3 amino acids: CASSSQGRQHITYEQYF. In DNA form, the CDR3 reads TGTGCCAGCAGTTCCCAAGGGCGGCAGCATATTACCTACGAGCAGTACTTC.

This clonotype was observed at least ten times. An end of the junction does not agree with germline; a read error may underlie this. The gene calls are TRBV25-1 and TRBJ2-7, with 12 bases that match TRBD2. The CDR3 has 14 amino acids. CDR1 is MGHDK and CDR2 is SYGVNS in the germline V gene. CDR3 sequence: CSSSSGRAVDEQYF. In nucleotides, the CDR3 is TGTTCCAGTTCTAGCGGGAGGGCCGTGGACGAGCAGTACTTC.

In this sample, this clonotype turned up many times. V and J are TRBV27 and TRBJ2-5, with D possibly TRBD2 on 5 matching bases. The CDR3 is 14 residues long. Trimming left V 5 bases short and J 4 bases short, with 14 bases between. Germline values: CDR1 MNHEY, CDR2 SMNVEV (reference sequence). The DNA for the CDR3 is TGTGCCAGCAGTCCCTCGGACTGGGGAGAGACCCAGTACTTC. This sequence encodes CASSPSDWGETQYF.

This clonotype was picked up a small number of times. The V call is TRBV5-5, the J call TRBJ2-1, with D maybe TRBD2 (6 bases). V dropped 7 bases and J dropped 4 bases, with 12 bases sitting between them. Germline V gene lookup returns CDR1 SGHKS and CDR2 YYEKEE (reference sequence). This CDR3 is 13 amino acids long. The CDR3 region is CASALAEYNEQFF. The CDR3 nucleotides read TGTGCCAGCGCCTTAGCGGAGTACAATGAGCAGTTCTTC.

This clonotype appeared a few times. The genes are TRBV3-1 and TRBJ2-5; weak D call: TRBD1 (6 bases). V lost 0 bases and J lost 5, with 13 bases in between. There are 15 residues in the CDR3. CDR1 is LGHDT, CDR2 YNNKEL, per germline (reference sequence). The CDR3: CASSQDTRGEETQYF. The DNA for the CDR3 is TGTGCCAGCAGCCAAGATACCAGGGGAGAGGAGACCCAGTACTTC.

Note on this clonotype: A read error may be the cause here, since a much bigger clone is one base away. The genes are TRBV18 and TRBJ2-1; 8 nucleotides agree with TRBD1. The CDR3 is made up of 13 amino acids. V was clipped by 3 bases and J by 10 bases; unmatched bases: 5. Germline CDR1 KGHSH, CDR2 LQKENI. The CDR3 here is CASSPNRGVEQFF. CDR3 nucleotides: TGTGCCAGCTCACCCAACAGGGGGGTCGAGCAGTTCTTC.

Regarding this clonotype: The junction departs from germline at one end; a sequencing error may be responsible. V usage is TRBV19 and J usage is TRBJ2-1; no clear D. The germline gives CDR1 LNHDA, CDR2 SQIVND (reference sequence). The CDR3 contains 13 residues. Here the CDR3 reads CASSTATYNEKFF. CDR3 bases: TGTGCCAGTAGTACCGCTACCTACAATGAGAAGTTCTTC. Full variable domain (outside the CDR3, taken from reference TRBV19 and TRBJ2-1): DGGITQSPKYLFRKEGQNVTLSCEQNLNHDAMYWYRQDPGQGLRLIYYSQIVNDFQKGDIAEGYSVSREKKESFPLTVTSAQKNPTAFYLCASSTATYNEKFFGPGTRLTVL.

This clonotype occurred many times. The gene calls are TRBV6-1 and TRBJ1-2; D is possibly TRBD1 (5 bases). The ends were cut back, 5 bases at V and 6 bases at J, with 10 bases in the middle. The CDR3 runs 12 residues. From germline, CDR1 is MNHNS and CDR2 SASEGT. CDR3 loop: CASSPRGDGYTF. The CDR3 bases are TGTGCCAGCAGTCCCCGGGGCGATGGCTACACCTTC.

This clonotype was seen ten or more times. This chain uses TRBV28 with TRBJ2-1; D not certain. The CDR3 consists of 16 residues. V shed 8 bases and J shed 3 bases, with 20 bases lying between them. CDR1 is MDHEN and CDR2 is SYDVKM in the germline V gene. CDR3 in amino acids: CASLPQAEWFYNEQFF. The CDR3 DNA follows: TGTGCCAGCCTCCCCCAGGCAGAATGGTTCTACAATGAGCAGTTCTTC. The full variable domain, completed using reference TRBV28 and TRBJ2-1, is DVKVTQSSRYLVKRTGEKVFLECVQDMDHENMFWYRQDPGLGLRLIYFSYDVKMKEKGDIPEGYSVSREKKERFSLILESASTNQTSMYLCASLPQAEWFYNEQFFGPGTRLTVL.